Listed here are 32 T cell receptor beta chains from one sample, sequenced in a study of T-cell memory formation after mild COVID-19. Each CDR3 protein gets one entry after TCRdb re-called the 5' RACE reads with MiXCR. The table records around 450,000 distinct CDR3 sequences, around 19% of them present only once. Sequencing input: PBMCs or a T cell subset sorted from them (not recorded which). These receptors all come from an adult woman who had mild COVID-19 (a few samples of this study predate the infection). Cell type and time point are not known.

This clonotype is a singleton in its sample. CDR3 in amino acids: CASSTRGGRRNEQFF. Written as DNA, the CDR3 is TGTGCCAGCAGTACTCGGGGGGGCCGAAGGAATGAGCAGTTCTTC. The gene calls are TRBV27 and TRBJ2-1; 8 positions match TRBD2. Unmatched junction bases numbered 10, after V lost 5 bases and J lost 7 bases. Germline V lookup: CDR1 MNHEY, CDR2 SMNVEV (reference sequence). The CDR3 is 15 residues long.

This clonotype was counted at least ten times. The chain is built from TRBV6-5 and TRBJ1-2; 9 bases fit TRBD1. Germline lookup yields CDR1 MNHEY and CDR2 SVGAGI. Germline trimming cut 3 bases from V and 2 bases from J; bases unmatched to any gene: 1. The CDR3 is 14 residues long. This CDR3 reads CASSYGTGNYGYTF. In DNA, the CDR3 is TGTGCCAGCAGTTATGGGACAGGGAACTATGGCTACACCTTC.

J is TRBJ1-1 and V is TRBV13; no reliable D call. Germline assignment: CDR1 PRHDT and CDR2 FYEKMQ (reference sequence). The CDR3 runs 14 residues. Trimming left V 2 bases short and J 0 bases short, with 7 bases between. The DNA for the CDR3 is TGTGCCAGCAGCTTAAACCGGATGAACACTGAAGCTTTCTTT. Encoded protein: CASSLNRMNTEAFF.

This clonotype has more than one count but fewer than ten. The chain carries TRBV20-1 and TRBJ2-7, with D uncertain. The V gene's germline CDR1 is DFQATT and CDR2 SNEGSKA (reference sequence). The CDR3 runs 15 residues. Between the trimmed V and J ends, which lost 0 bases and 0 bases, there was a span of 12 bases. This CDR3 reads CSARDPRGGSYEQYF. The CDR3 DNA is TGCAGTGCTAGAGATCCCCGAGGCGGCTCCTACGAGCAGTACTTC.

In this sample, this clonotype turned up a few times. This sequence joins TRBV19 and TRBJ2-1, with a tentative D call TRBD1 (6 bases). V was shortened by 1 base and J by 15 bases, with 16 bases between the two germline ends. The length of the CDR3 is 13 residues. Germline assignment: CDR1 LNHDA and CDR2 SQIVND (reference sequence). The CDR3 sequence is CASSIADSPRLFF. CDR3 DNA sequence: TGTGCCAGTAGTATAGCGGACAGCCCAAGGCTGTTCTTC. Full variable domain (outside the CDR3, taken from reference TRBV19 and TRBJ2-1): DGGITQSPKYLFRKEGQNVTLSCEQNLNHDAMYWYRQDPGQGLRLIYYSQIVNDFQKGDIAEGYSVSREKKESFPLTVTSAQKNPTAFYLCASSIADSPRLFFGPGTRLTVL.

The chain recombines TRBV5-1 with TRBJ2-1; D not resolved. This CDR3 is 13 amino acids long. Deletions cut 7 bases from V and 8 bases from J, with 16 bases between. CDR1 SGHRS and CDR2 YFSETQ come from the germline V gene. The CDR3 DNA sequence: TGCGCCAGCTCTGATAATTCCCAGGATGAGCAGTTCTTC. Translating gives CASSDNSQDEQFF.

This clonotype showed up just a few times. This rearrangement joins TRBV20-1 to TRBJ1-4, with D uncertain. Germline V gives CDR1 DFQATT, CDR2 SNEGSKA (reference sequence). V was pared by 3 bases and J by 7 bases, with 6 bases between. The CDR3 has 11 residues. CDR3 sequence: CSARLSEKLFF. CDR3 DNA sequence: TGCAGTGCTAGGTTAAGTGAAAAACTGTTTTTT.

The V and J genes are TRBV18 and TRBJ1-2; no firm D call. The CDR3 runs 12 residues. Germline loops: CDR1 KGHSH, CDR2 LQKENI. The ends were cut back, 6 bases at V and 4 bases at J, with 9 bases in the middle. For the CDR3, the DNA is TGTGCCAGCTCGGGCGGAAGCTATGGCTACACCTTC. Amino acid sequence: CASSGGSYGYTF.

This clonotype was observed a handful of times. The chain couples TRBV15 to TRBJ1-1; D gene unclear. V shed 0 bases and J shed 1 base, with 3 bases lying between them. There are 13 residues in the CDR3. In germline, CDR1 is LNHNV, CDR2 YYDKDF (reference sequence). The CDR3 protein is CATSRDRNTEAFF. The CDR3 DNA sequence: TGTGCCACCAGCAGAGATCGGAACACTGAAGCTTTCTTT. The whole variable domain, filled in from reference TRBV15 and TRBJ1-1, reads DAMVIQNPRYQVTQFGKPVTLSCSQTLNHNVMYWYQQKSSQAPKLLFHYYDKDFNNEADTPDNFQSRRPNTSFCFLDIRSPGLGDTAMYLCATSRDRNTEAFFGQGTRLTVV.

The J gene is TRBJ2-3, the V gene TRBV5-1, with 8 bases matching TRBD2. The V segment lost 0 bases and the J segment 4 bases; nucleotides outside the gene matches: 7. The CDR3 totals 16 residues. Looked up from germline, CDR1 is SGHRS and CDR2 is YFSETQ. CDR3 in DNA: TGCGCCAGCAGCTTGGCGACTAGCGCGCCCGCAGATACGCAGTATTTT. This translates into CASSLATSAPADTQYF.

The V and J genes are TRBV6-6 and TRBJ2-2, with D uncertain. The CDR3 length is 17 residues. V lost 0 bases to trimming and J lost 1 base, with 12 bases between them. CDR1 and CDR2 (germline): MNHNY, SVGAGI (reference sequence). The CDR3 sequence is CASSYSLKTGNTGELFF. CDR3 in DNA: TGTGCCAGCAGTTACTCGCTAAAGACGGGGAACACCGGGGAGCTGTTTTTT.

This clonotype was detected only a few times. This chain links TRBV12-3 or TRBV12-4 with TRBJ2-1; 9 bases map to TRBD2. This CDR3 contains 14 residues. V shed 6 bases, J shed 10 bases, and the junction held 10 bases outside the gene matches. The CDR3 is CASSPAQRGVEQFF. The DNA for the CDR3 is TGTGCCAGCAGCCCGGCCCAGCGGGGGGTCGAGCAGTTCTTC.

V gene TRBV15 combines with J gene TRBJ2-7; TRBD1 matches at 7 bases. This CDR3 is 13 amino acids long. CDR1 LNHNV and CDR2 YYDKDF come from the germline V gene (reference sequence). V shed 4 bases and J 2 bases; nucleotides not matched to a gene: 2. The CDR3 DNA follows: TGTGCCACCAGCACGGACAGGACCTACGAGCAGTACTTC. Encoded protein: CATSTDRTYEQYF.

In its sample, this clonotype was seen a few times. The genes are TRBV7-9 and TRBJ2-6; D is undetermined. V lost 1 base and J 0 bases, leaving 7 bases between the germline ends. The germline CDR1 and CDR2 sequences are SEHNR and FQNEAQ (reference sequence). The CDR3 spans 16 residues. The CDR3 DNA reads as TGTGCCAGCAGCTTAGGTTCGGTCTCTGGGGCCAACGTCCTGACTTTC. It codes for CASSLGSVSGANVLTF.

This clonotype was observed a few times. The chain joins TRBV12-3 or TRBV12-4 to TRBJ2-1, with 8 bases lining up with TRBD2. This CDR3 is built from 15 residues. The junction had 9 bases not matched to a gene; V was cut back by 5 bases and J by 6 bases. The CDR3 here is CASSLSGGYPNEQFF. The CDR3 DNA sequence: TGTGCCAGCAGTCTGAGCGGGGGCTACCCCAATGAGCAGTTCTTC.

The V gene is TRBV7-2, the J gene TRBJ2-3; 10 bases map to TRBD1. The germline V gene encodes CDR1 SGHTA and CDR2 FQGNSA. The CDR3 covers 16 residues. V gave up 0 bases and J gave up 2 bases; unmatched junction bases: 2. In DNA, the CDR3 is TGTGCCAGCAGCTTAGCGGGGACAGGGGCCACAGATACGCAGTATTTT. Its translation: CASSLAGTGATDTQYF. The entire variable domain, with the rest obtained from reference TRBV7-2 and TRBJ2-3, is as follows: GAGVSQSPSNKVTEKGKDVELRCDPISGHTALYWYRQSLGQGLEFLIYFQGNSAPDKSGLPSDRFSAERTGGSVSTLTIQRTQQEDSAVYLCASSLAGTGATDTQYFGPGTRLTVL.

This clonotype turned up a few times. The chain is built from TRBV3-1 and TRBJ2-7; no definite D call. In germline, CDR1 is LGHDT, CDR2 YNNKEL (reference sequence). The ends were cut back, 1 base at V and 5 bases at J, with 6 bases in the middle. The CDR3 extends over 12 amino acids. CDR3 amino acids: CASSQVANEQYF. The DNA of the CDR3 is TGTGCCAGCAGCCAAGTTGCGAACGAGCAGTACTTC.

The J gene is TRBJ1-2, the V gene TRBV5-1; a possible D gene is TRBD1 (5 bases). CDR1 is SGHRS and CDR2 is YFSETQ in the germline V gene. This CDR3 contains 14 residues. Deletions cut 0 bases from V and 8 bases from J, with 14 bases between. The CDR3 DNA is TGCGCCAGCAGCTTGGGGTCGACAGTTGGAGGCTACACCTTC. It specifies CASSLGSTVGGYTF.

This clonotype was recorded a few times. The chain combines TRBV29-1 with TRBJ2-5; possible D gene TRBD1, 6 bases. CDR3 length: 12 residues. Looked up from germline, CDR1 is SQVTM and CDR2 is ANQGSEA. Trimming shortened V by 4 bases and J by 1 base, and 7 bases separated the two germline ends. This chain's CDR3 is CSVGQAQETQYF. The DNA for the CDR3 is TGCAGCGTTGGACAGGCCCAAGAGACCCAGTACTTC. The entire variable domain, with the rest obtained from reference TRBV29-1 and TRBJ2-5, is as follows: SAVISQKPSRDICQRGTSLTIQCQVDSQVTMMFWYRQQPGQSLTLIATANQGSEATYESGFVIDKFPISRPNLTFSTLTVSNMSPEDSSIYLCSVGQAQETQYFGPGTRLLVL.

This clonotype was seen ten or more times. The rearrangement joins TRBV5-4 to TRBJ2-1, with D maybe TRBD2 (6 bases). Germline V gene lookup returns CDR1 SGHNT and CDR2 YYREEE (reference sequence). CDR3 length equals 13 residues. Trimming took 4 bases from V and 6 from J, leaving 11 bases between them. The CDR3 here is CASSKGLPNEQFF. CDR3 nucleotide sequence: TGTGCCAGCAGCAAGGGACTTCCCAATGAGCAGTTCTTC.

The genes are TRBV12-3 or TRBV12-4 and TRBJ1-5; TRBD1 matches 8 bases. V shed 5 bases and J 3 bases; nucleotides not matched to a gene: 3. The CDR3 has 14 residues. The CDR3 spells CASSRQGLNQPQHF. The CDR3 DNA reads as TGTGCCAGCAGTCGACAGGGGCTCAATCAGCCCCAGCATTTT.

V gene TRBV5-1 combines with J gene TRBJ2-7, with a tentative D call TRBD1 (6 bases). CDR1 and CDR2 (germline): SGHRS, YFSETQ. The CDR3 consists of 15 residues. V lost 4 bases to trimming and J lost 2 bases, with 16 bases between them. The CDR3 sequence: CASSDEGVRAYEQYF. CDR3 sequence (DNA): TGCGCCAGCAGCGACGAGGGGGTGCGAGCCTACGAGCAGTACTTC.

This clonotype was observed a handful of times. The chain links TRBV7-2 to TRBJ2-7; D unclear. Germline V gives CDR1 SGHTA, CDR2 FQGNSA. V lost 3 bases and J 3 bases, leaving 9 bases between the germline ends. This CDR3 has 13 amino acids. The CDR3 spells CASSFWSYYEQYF. The CDR3 DNA follows: TGTGCCAGCAGCTTTTGGAGCTACTACGAGCAGTACTTC.

This clonotype was recorded a few times. CDR3 sequence (DNA): TGCAGCGTCCTAGAACTAGCCAAAAACATTCAGTACTTC. It is translated as CSVLELAKNIQYF. V is TRBV29-1 and J is TRBJ2-4; no clear D. Germline V gene data show CDR1 as SQVTM and CDR2 as ANQGSEA. V was cut by 6 bases and J by 0 bases, with 9 bases left in between. There are 13 residues in the CDR3.

The sample holds a few counts of this clonotype. The chain recombines TRBV7-8 with TRBJ2-5, with D hard to call. V was shortened by 3 bases and J by 5 bases, with 16 bases between the two germline ends. The CDR3 is 15 amino acids. Germline V gene lookup returns CDR1 SGHVS and CDR2 FQNEAQ. CDR3 bases: TGTGCCAGCAGCTTCGGCAGGTTGTTAACGGAGACCCAGTACTTC. Translated, it gives CASSFGRLLTETQYF.

The table lists this clonotype with a few counts. CDR3 protein: CASSSKGGWDTQYF. CDR3 nucleotides: TGCGCCAGCAGCTCTAAGGGCGGTTGGGATACGCAGTATTTT. The V gene is TRBV5-1, the J gene TRBJ2-3, with D uncertain. The CDR3 extends over 14 amino acids. Per germline, CDR1 SGHRS and CDR2 YFSETQ. Trimming cost V 3 bases and J 6 bases, with 14 bases left between them. Using reference TRBV5-1 and TRBJ2-3 for the parts outside the CDR3, the full variable domain is KAGVTQTPRYLIKTRGQQVTLSCSPISGHRSVSWYQQTPGQGLQFLFEYFSETQRNKGNFPGRFSGRQFSNSRSEMNVSTLELGDSALYLCASSSKGGWDTQYFGPGTRLTVL.

The gene calls are TRBV7-2 and TRBJ2-1; TRBD2 agrees at 10 bases. Germline V gives CDR1 SGHTA, CDR2 FQGNSA. V dropped 1 base and J dropped 5; count of bases not matched to a gene: 5. CDR3 length equals 16 residues. In nucleotides, the CDR3 is TGTGCCAGCAGCTTAGAAGCACTAGCGGGGCACAATGAGCAGTTCTTC. Residues: CASSLEALAGHNEQFF.

This clonotype was picked up a small number of times. The chain couples TRBV7-9 to TRBJ2-5; 11 bases are shared with TRBD2. CDR1 and CDR2 from the germline V gene are SEHNR and FQNEAQ (reference sequence). The CDR3 length is 16 residues. V was pared by 5 bases and J by 0 bases, with 5 bases of the junction left unmatched. CDR3 residues: CASSHGTSGNQETQYF. In DNA, the CDR3 is TGTGCCAGCAGCCATGGGACTAGCGGCAACCAAGAGACCCAGTACTTC.

This clonotype was counted between two and nine times. The chain links TRBV6-5 to TRBJ1-5; weak D call: TRBD1 (5 bases). CDR1 and CDR2 from the germline V gene are MNHEY and SVGAGI. The CDR3 loop spans 12 amino acids. V shed 6 bases and J shed 15 bases, with 18 bases lying between them. The chain's CDR3 is CASRDLEGFRHF. DNA for the CDR3: TGTGCCAGCAGAGATTTGGAGGGGTTTAGGCATTTT.

This clonotype was counted a few times. The chain combines TRBV24-1 with TRBJ1-2; 7 bases align to TRBD1. Germline loops: CDR1 KGHDR, CDR2 SFDVKD. The length of the CDR3 is 14 residues. V trimming: 3 bases; J trimming: 5 bases; junction bases outside the gene matches: 5. The CDR3 here is CATSDPGTEYGYTF. The DNA of the CDR3 is TGTGCCACCAGTGATCCCGGGACAGAGTATGGCTACACCTTC.

This clonotype was counted only a few times. The CDR3 region has the DNA TGTGCCATGTATAAGCCCGGGACTAGCGATATCTTATCCTACAATGAGCAGTTCTTC. Its translation: CAMYKPGTSDILSYNEQFF. V gene TRBV10-3 combines with J gene TRBJ2-1, with TRBD2 matching over 10 bases. CDR3 length equals 19 residues. Germline V gives CDR1 ENHRY, CDR2 SYGVKD. Trimming cost V 9 bases and J 1 base; bases outside gene matches: 18.

This clonotype has only a few counts. The DNA is left out, because the CDR3 cannot be placed on it with certainty; the CDR3 is given as TCRdb lists it. The chain couples TRBV6-2 or TRBV6-3 to TRBJ2-3. Germline-derived CDR1 and CDR2 are MNHEY and SVGEGT. Ends included, the CDR3 has 15 residues. CDR3 region: CASSTSEVDLDTQYF.